Below, one TCR beta chain is given with its context. Its antigen is undetermined. The data stem from a study of cytomegalovirus exposure and HLA in healthy donors. About the research overall: Around 180 million T cells yielded under 130 million unique TCR beta sequences in earlier analysis. Study-level findings and limits: A missense variant in DCLRE1C was later tied to TCR beta V- and J-gene trimming. In an earlier analysis, productive rearrangement rates for most beta V segments clustered near 87% or 30%.

V was trimmed by 4 bases and J by 0 bases, leaving 16 bases between them. Germline V gives CDR1 SGHNT, CDR2 YYREEE (reference sequence). CDR3 length equals 16 residues. Primers included in the PCR were 60 Vbeta and 13 Jbeta primers. The assay was immunoSEQ multiplex PCR, and TCRdb's table has in-frame clones only and misses some. The data hold some 200,000 clones, with 70% observed a single time. Sequenced material: PBMCs. The TCR sequence derives from a man aged 35-49 years in good health and CMV-seropositive. J is TRBJ2-5 and V is TRBV5-4; TRBD2 is a possible D gene (6 bases). The CDR3 nucleotides read TGTGCCAGCAGCCCCGGAGGGTGGGCCAACCAAGAGACCCAGTACTTC. This gives the protein CASSPGGWANQETQYF.